The present T cell receptor beta chain was sequenced within a study of monozygotic twins with inflammatory bowel disease. This CDR3 contains 12 residues. From the 5' RACE reads, TCRdb lists one entry per CDR3 protein and no DNA. This table holds under 150,000 distinct CDR3 sequences. The clonotype originates from a human donor with ulcerative colitis or Crohn's disease, or a healthy co-twin of an affected twin (not recorded which). Sequencing used blood. The rearrangement uses TRBV12-3 or TRBV12-4 and TRBJ2-3. Here the CDR3 reads CASSKGTDTQYF.